This T cell receptor (beta chain) was recorded in a study of early T cells in non-severe SARS-CoV-2 infection. V shed 0 bases and J shed 7 bases, with 10 bases lying between them. CDR3 length equals 13 residues. Germline V lookup: CDR1 SGHRS, CDR2 YFSETQ. Each CDR3 protein is one row after TCRdb ran MiXCR on the 5' RACE reads. The sample lists roughly 70,000 distinct CDR3 sequences, over 20% occurring once. There are a few counts of this clonotype. Sequenced here: whole blood, sampled at baseline. The clonotype was recovered from an adult who was a healthcare worker with PCR-confirmed SARS-CoV-2 infection or an uninfected control (not recorded which). The gene calls are TRBV5-1 and TRBJ1-1, with D unclear. CDR3 region: CASSLGGRSEAFF. In nucleotides, the CDR3 is TGCGCCAGCAGCTTGGGGGGTCGCAGTGAAGCTTTCTTT.